The text below deals with one T cell receptor (beta chain). Its specificity is unknown. TCRdb's copy holds only in-frame clones and misses some; the assay was immunoSEQ multiplex PCR. The top ten clones hold around 2.3% of a sample with 100,000 to 120,000 clones, approximately 88% of them seen once. The sample is drawn from a study of T cell responses to AZD1222 COVID-19 vaccine. Study findings and constraints: In a largely white British group with more females than males, clonal diversity was possibly underestimated. Recipients of two AZD1222 doses showed rising Spike-specific TCR breadth and depth. Only after the peak T cell response were repertoires sampled. Nearly half of spike-specific TCRs reportedly target variant regions that are unmutated in the B.1.351 and B.1.1.7 variants.

The specimen comprised peripheral blood, sampled on day 0 of AZD1222 vaccination. The clonotype was recovered from an adult in good health.

CDR3 in amino acids: CASSYGSRGSYEQYF. For the CDR3, the DNA is TGTGCCAGCAGCTACGGGTCCAGGGGCTCCTACGAGCAGTACTTC. The chain has TRBV6-5 and TRBJ2-7, with D perhaps matching TRBD1 (6 bases). Germline V CDR1 and CDR2: MNHEY, SVGAGI. With 6 bases removed from V and 0 bases from J, the gap between germline ends came to 15 bases. This CDR3 is 15 amino acids long.